These 10 T cell receptor beta chains originate from one sample sequenced in a study of T cell repertoires in cytomegalovirus infection. TCRdb analysed the reads with MiXCR anew, one entry per CDR3 protein. Among about 700,000 distinct CDR3 sequences listed, about 33% were seen once. These TCRs are of unknown antigen specificity. The starting material was cultured PBMCs, obtained from culture after CMV antigen stimulation. The receptor set was obtained from a human donor in good health (CMV status not recorded). Some clones in this sample may be carry-over from other donors' samples.

The V and J genes are TRBV5-4 and TRBJ2-7; perhaps TRBD2 as D (5 bases). The CDR3 loop spans 16 amino acids. Germline V CDR1 and CDR2: SGHNT, YYREEE (reference sequence). V dropped 1 base and J dropped 0 bases, with 14 bases sitting between them. CDR3 region: CASSLRLAPSSYEQYF. The CDR3 DNA sequence: TGTGCCAGCAGCTTGAGGCTAGCCCCTAGCTCCTACGAGCAGTACTTC.

This clonotype was counted at least ten times. The chain employs TRBV7-9 and TRBJ2-7; D is undetermined. The CDR3 has 16 amino acids. The V gene's germline CDR1 is SEHNR and CDR2 FQNEAQ (reference sequence). Trimming removed 2 bases at V and 4 bases at J, with 18 bases between. CDR3 residues: CASSLQRGQIIYEQYF. CDR3 DNA sequence: TGTGCCAGCAGCTTACAGAGAGGCCAGATAATTTACGAGCAGTACTTC.

This sequence joins TRBV2 and TRBJ2-2; perhaps D is TRBD1 or TRBD2 (5 bases each). V was cut by 8 bases and J by 8 bases, with 18 bases left in between. CDR3 length: 14 residues. The germline V gene encodes CDR1 SNHLY and CDR2 FYNNEI. CDR3 amino acids: CASHRDRLGGELFF. CDR3 bases: TGTGCCAGCCACCGGGACCGATTAGGTGGGGAGCTGTTTTTT.

CDR3 in amino acids: CASSYASRAADTQYF. DNA of the CDR3: TGTGCCAGCAGTTACGCCTCCCGAGCCGCAGATACGCAGTATTTT. The chain couples TRBV6-2 or TRBV6-3 to TRBJ2-3; no definite D call. Trimming left V 2 bases short and J 4 bases short, with 13 bases between. Germline V gene sequence: CDR1 MNHEY, CDR2 SVGEGT. The CDR3 consists of 15 residues.

The chain carries TRBV7-8 and TRBJ2-1; no reliable D call. From germline, CDR1 is SGHVS and CDR2 FQNEAQ. The CDR3 is 17 residues long. V lost 1 base to trimming and J lost 8 bases, with 21 bases between them. The CDR3 reads CASSLGVGDGLRHEQFF. CDR3 nucleotide sequence: TGTGCCAGCAGCTTAGGGGTAGGAGATGGCCTTCGGCATGAGCAGTTCTTC. Looking up the rest from reference TRBV7-8 and TRBJ2-1 gives the full variable domain: GAGVSQSPRYKVAKRGQDVALRCDPISGHVSLFWYQQALGQGPEFLTYFQNEAQLDKSGLPSDRFFAERPEGSVSTLKIQRTQQEDSAVYLCASSLGVGDGLRHEQFFGPGTRLTVL.

The chain couples TRBV19 to TRBJ1-2, with 8 bases matching TRBD1. CDR3 length: 14 amino acids. Looked up from germline, CDR1 is LNHDA and CDR2 is SQIVND (reference sequence). V was clipped by 4 bases and J by 8 bases; unmatched bases: 9. CDR3 DNA: TGTGCCAGTAGTAAGCCCGACAGGGGATACGGCTACACCTTC. It translates to CASSKPDRGYGYTF.

This clonotype has a handful of counts. This chain connects TRBV4-1 to TRBJ1-3, with D uncertain. The germline CDR1 and CDR2 sequences are MGHRA and YSYEKL. The V gene lost 1 base and the J gene lost 2 bases, with 6 bases spanning the gap. The CDR3 contains 14 residues. CDR3 nucleotide sequence: TGCGCCAGCAGCCAAGCGGCCGCTGGAAACACCATATATTTT. It yields the protein CASSQAAAGNTIYF.

The chain has TRBV4-1 and TRBJ1-2; D remains ambiguous. V was pared by 0 bases and J by 8 bases, with 16 bases between. The germline V gene encodes CDR1 MGHRA and CDR2 YSYEKL. This CDR3 spans 15 amino acids. The CDR3 is CASSQDPGVPEGYTF. DNA for the CDR3: TGCGCCAGCAGCCAAGATCCAGGAGTTCCCGAGGGCTACACCTTC.

This clonotype was seen many times. CDR3 protein: CASTSRRSDTQYF. The CDR3 DNA reads as TGTGCCAGCACCTCCCGCCGCTCGGATACGCAGTATTTT. The chain carries TRBV7-8 and TRBJ2-3; unclear D gene. CDR1 and CDR2 (germline): SGHVS, FQNEAQ. Between the trimmed V and J ends, which lost 7 bases and 6 bases, there was a span of 14 bases. This CDR3 comprises 13 residues.

The chain links TRBV7-6 to TRBJ2-3, with D possibly being TRBD2 (5 bases). Germline CDR1 and CDR2: SGHVS and FNYEAQ. The CDR3 contains 17 residues. V dropped 5 bases and J dropped 1 base, with 19 bases sitting between them. Written as DNA, the CDR3 is TGTGCCAGCAGCCGGGATGCGGGCGACTTGCGCACAGATACGCAGTATTTT. It specifies CASSRDAGDLRTDTQYF.